The clone carrying this T cell receptor (beta chain) was picked up one time. J gave up 2 bases and V 4 bases, and 4 bases lay outside the gene matches. The CDR3 contains 15 residues. CDR1 is KGHSH and CDR2 is LQKENI in the germline V gene. The sample is drawn from a study of PD-1 blockade in mismatch repair-deficient tumors. The method was immunoSEQ multiplex PCR; TCRdb's version includes in-frame clones alone and lacks a portion of them. The sample shows 8,500 to 9,500 clones, about 85% of them seen only once. Every patient had mismatch repair deficiency by PCR or immunohistochemistry. The TCR-sequenced patients were a few responders to pembrolizumab.

Material: PBMCs, obtained almost 47 weeks after starting pembrolizumab. The rearrangement uses TRBV18 and TRBJ2-2; 7 positions match TRBD1. This clonotype originated in an adult with mismatch repair-deficient cancer. CDR3 protein: CASSLDRVNTGELFF. CDR3 nucleotides: TGTGCCAGCTCACTCGACAGGGTAAACACCGGGGAGCTGTTTTTT.